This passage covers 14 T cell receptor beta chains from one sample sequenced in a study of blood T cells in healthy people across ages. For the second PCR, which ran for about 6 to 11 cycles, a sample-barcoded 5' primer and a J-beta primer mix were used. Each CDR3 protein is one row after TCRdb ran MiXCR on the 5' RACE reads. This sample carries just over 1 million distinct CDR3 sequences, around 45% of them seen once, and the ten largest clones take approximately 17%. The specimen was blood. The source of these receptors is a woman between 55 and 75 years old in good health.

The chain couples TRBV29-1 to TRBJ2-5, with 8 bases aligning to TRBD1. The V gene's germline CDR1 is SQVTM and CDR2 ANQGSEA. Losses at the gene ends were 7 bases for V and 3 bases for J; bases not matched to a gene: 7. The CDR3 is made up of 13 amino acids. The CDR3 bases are TGCAGCGCCCGGACAGGGTTAAAAGAGACCCAGTACTTC. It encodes CSARTGLKETQYF. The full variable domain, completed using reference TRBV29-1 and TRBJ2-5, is SAVISQKPSRDICQRGTSLTIQCQVDSQVTMMFWYRQQPGQSLTLIATANQGSEATYESGFVIDKFPISRPNLTFSTLTVSNMSPEDSSIYLCSARTGLKETQYFGPGTRLLVL.

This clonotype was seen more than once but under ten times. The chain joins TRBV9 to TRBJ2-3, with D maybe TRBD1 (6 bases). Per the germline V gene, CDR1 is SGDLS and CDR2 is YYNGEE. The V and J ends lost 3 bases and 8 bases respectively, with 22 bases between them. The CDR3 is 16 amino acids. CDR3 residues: CASSADRDIAARTQYF. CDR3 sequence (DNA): TGTGCCAGCAGCGCCGACCGGGACATTGCGGCTCGTACGCAGTATTTT.

DNA for the CDR3: TGCAGTGCTAATACCAGGGCGGATGGTGGGCAGTACTTC. The encoded protein is CSANTRADGGQYF. The rearrangement uses TRBV20-1 and TRBJ2-5; possible D gene TRBD1, 5 bases. The CDR3 runs to 13 residues. Germline lookup yields CDR1 DFQATT and CDR2 SNEGSKA (reference sequence). V was shortened by 4 bases and J by 11 bases, with 20 bases between the two germline ends.

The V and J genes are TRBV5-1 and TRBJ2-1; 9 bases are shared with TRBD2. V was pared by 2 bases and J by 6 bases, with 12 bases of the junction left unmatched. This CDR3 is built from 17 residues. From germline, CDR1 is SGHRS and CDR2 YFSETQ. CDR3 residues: CASSFRPGTSPRNEQFF. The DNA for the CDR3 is TGCGCCAGCAGCTTCCGTCCCGGGACTAGCCCCCGCAATGAGCAGTTCTTC.

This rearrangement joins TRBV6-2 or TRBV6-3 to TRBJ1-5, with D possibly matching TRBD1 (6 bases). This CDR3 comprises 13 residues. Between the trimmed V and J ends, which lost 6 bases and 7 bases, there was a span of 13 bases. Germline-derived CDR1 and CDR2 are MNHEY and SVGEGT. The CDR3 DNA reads TGTGCCAGCAGACACCAGGGGAGCCAGCCCCAGCATTTT. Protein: CASRHQGSQPQHF.

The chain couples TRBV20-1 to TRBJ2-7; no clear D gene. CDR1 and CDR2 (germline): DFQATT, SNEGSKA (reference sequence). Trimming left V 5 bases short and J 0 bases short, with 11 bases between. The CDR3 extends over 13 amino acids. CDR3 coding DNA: TGCAGTGCTCTCTTTTCGTCCTCCTACGAGCAGTACTTC. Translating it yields CSALFSSSYEQYF.

The CDR3 nucleotides are TGTGCCAGCAGCTTAGCATCCCGTGGTCCCTACGAGCAGTACTTC. This translates into CASSLASRGPYEQYF. The chain carries TRBV7-3 and TRBJ2-7; D is undetermined. CDR1 and CDR2 from the germline V gene are SGHTA and FQGTGA. The length of the CDR3 is 15 residues. The ends were cut back, 2 bases at V and 2 bases at J, with 13 bases in the middle. Full variable domain (missing parts from reference TRBV7-3 and TRBJ2-7): GAGVSQTPSNKVTEKGKYVELRCDPISGHTALYWYRQSLGQGPEFLIYFQGTGAADDSGLPNDRFFAVRPEGSVSTLKIQRTERGDSAVYLCASSLASRGPYEQYFGPGTRLTVT.

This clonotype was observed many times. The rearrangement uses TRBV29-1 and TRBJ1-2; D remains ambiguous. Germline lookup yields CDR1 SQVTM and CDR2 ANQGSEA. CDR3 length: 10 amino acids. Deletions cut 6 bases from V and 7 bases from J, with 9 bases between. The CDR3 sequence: CSVNSRGYTF. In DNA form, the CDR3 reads TGCAGCGTCAACAGTCGTGGCTACACCTTC. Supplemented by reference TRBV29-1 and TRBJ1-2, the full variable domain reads SAVISQKPSRDICQRGTSLTIQCQVDSQVTMMFWYRQQPGQSLTLIATANQGSEATYESGFVIDKFPISRPNLTFSTLTVSNMSPEDSSIYLCSVNSRGYTFGSGTRLTVV.

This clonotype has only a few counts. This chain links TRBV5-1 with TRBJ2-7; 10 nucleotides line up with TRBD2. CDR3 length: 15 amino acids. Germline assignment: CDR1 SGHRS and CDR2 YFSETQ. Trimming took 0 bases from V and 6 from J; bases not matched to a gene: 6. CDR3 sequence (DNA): TGCGCCAGCAGCTTGGGGCTAGCGGGAGTAGCCGAGCAGTACTTC. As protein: CASSLGLAGVAEQYF. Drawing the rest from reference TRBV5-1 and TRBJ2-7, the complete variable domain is KAGVTQTPRYLIKTRGQQVTLSCSPISGHRSVSWYQQTPGQGLQFLFEYFSETQRNKGNFPGRFSGRQFSNSRSEMNVSTLELGDSALYLCASSLGLAGVAEQYFGPGTRLTVT.

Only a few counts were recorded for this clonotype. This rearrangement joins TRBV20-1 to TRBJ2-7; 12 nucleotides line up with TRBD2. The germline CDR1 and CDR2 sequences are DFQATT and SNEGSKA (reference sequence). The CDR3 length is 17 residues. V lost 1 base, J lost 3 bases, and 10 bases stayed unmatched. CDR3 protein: CSARAPPSGRVRYEQYF. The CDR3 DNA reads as TGCAGTGCTAGAGCCCCCCCTAGCGGGAGGGTTCGCTACGAGCAGTACTTC.

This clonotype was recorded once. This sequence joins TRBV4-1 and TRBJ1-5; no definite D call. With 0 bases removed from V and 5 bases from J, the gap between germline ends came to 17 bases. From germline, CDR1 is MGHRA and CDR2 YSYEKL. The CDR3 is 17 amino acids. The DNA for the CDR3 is TGCGCCAGCAGCCAAGATATGTTGAGACCCGGGGATCAGCCCCAGCATTTT. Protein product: CASSQDMLRPGDQPQHF.

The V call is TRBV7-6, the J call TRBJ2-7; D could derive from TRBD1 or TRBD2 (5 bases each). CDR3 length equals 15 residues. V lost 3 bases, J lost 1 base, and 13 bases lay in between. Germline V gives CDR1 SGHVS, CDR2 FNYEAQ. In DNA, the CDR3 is TGTGCCAGCAGCTTGGGCTTTGGGGGATCCTACGAGCAGTACTTC. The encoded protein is CASSLGFGGSYEQYF.

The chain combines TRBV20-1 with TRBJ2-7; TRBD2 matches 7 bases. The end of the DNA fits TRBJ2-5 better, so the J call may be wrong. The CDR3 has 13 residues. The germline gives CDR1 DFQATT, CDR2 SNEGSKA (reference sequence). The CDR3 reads CSGWRERQETQYF. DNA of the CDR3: TGCAGTGGGTGGCGGGAGAGGCAAGAGACCCAGTACTTC.

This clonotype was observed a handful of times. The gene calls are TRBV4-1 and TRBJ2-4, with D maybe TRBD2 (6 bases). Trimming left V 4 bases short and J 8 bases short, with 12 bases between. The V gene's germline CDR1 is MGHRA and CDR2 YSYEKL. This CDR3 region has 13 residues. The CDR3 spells CASSPAGGDIQYF. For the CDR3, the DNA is TGCGCCAGCAGCCCCGCGGGCGGGGACATTCAGTACTTC.